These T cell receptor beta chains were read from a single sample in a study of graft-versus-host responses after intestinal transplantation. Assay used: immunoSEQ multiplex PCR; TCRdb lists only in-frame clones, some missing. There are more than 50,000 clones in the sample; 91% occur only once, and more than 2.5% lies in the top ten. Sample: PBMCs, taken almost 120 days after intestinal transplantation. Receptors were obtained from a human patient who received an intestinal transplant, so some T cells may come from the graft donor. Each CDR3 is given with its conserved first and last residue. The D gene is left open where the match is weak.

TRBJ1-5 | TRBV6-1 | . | CASITGGQPQHF
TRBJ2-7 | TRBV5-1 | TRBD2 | CASSWRTGGPYEQYF
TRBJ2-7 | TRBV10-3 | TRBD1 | CAISRDREGEQYF
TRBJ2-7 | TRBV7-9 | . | CASSPHSIMPYEQYF
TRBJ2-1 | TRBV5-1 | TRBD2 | CASSLVGLAGVSKDEQFF
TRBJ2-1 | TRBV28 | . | CASSTQNIGPDSYNEQFF
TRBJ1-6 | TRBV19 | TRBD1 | CASSRRDRGSVVHF
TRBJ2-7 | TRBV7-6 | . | CASSPGGLASLGSGEQYF
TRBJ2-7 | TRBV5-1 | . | CASSGQGGEQYF
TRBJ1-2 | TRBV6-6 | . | CASRKTGAEGYTF
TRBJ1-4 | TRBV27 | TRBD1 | CASSLWRGLGEKLFF
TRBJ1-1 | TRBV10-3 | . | CAISDGVVAFF
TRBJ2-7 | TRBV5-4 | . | CASSLNGNYEQYF
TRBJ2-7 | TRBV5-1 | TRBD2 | CASSLGSGSEQYF
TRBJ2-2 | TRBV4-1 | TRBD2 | CASSQDLRLAGANTGELFF
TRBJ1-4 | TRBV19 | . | CASGLGQEAKKLFF
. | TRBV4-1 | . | CASSPTGQASYEQYF
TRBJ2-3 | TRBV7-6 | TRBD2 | CASSLVHPSGSGVTQYF
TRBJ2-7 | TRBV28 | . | CASSWGRDEQYF
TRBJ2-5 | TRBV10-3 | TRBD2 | CATLSGGEETQYF
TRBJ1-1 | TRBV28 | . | CASRGTGMNTEAFF
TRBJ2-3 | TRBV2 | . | CASSVGRSTDTQYF
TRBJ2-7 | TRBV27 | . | CASSPRFSYEQYF
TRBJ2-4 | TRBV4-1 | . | CASSQDWRGAKNIQYF
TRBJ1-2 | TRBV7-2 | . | CASSPGDGSNYGYTF
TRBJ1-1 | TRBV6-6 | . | CASSYGSENTEAFF
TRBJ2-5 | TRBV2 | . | CASSEVFSGISQETQYF
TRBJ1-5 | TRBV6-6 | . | CASTGEGAVQPQHF
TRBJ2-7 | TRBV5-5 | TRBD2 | CASSSFSGGTYEQYF
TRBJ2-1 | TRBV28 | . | CASSGRAQPDEQFF
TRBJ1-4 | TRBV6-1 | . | CASSYDEKLFF
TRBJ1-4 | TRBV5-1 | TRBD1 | CASSLDGQGVEKLFF